Shown below are 27 T cell receptor beta chains from a single sample sequenced in a study of T cell responses to AZD1222 COVID-19 vaccine. The table came from immunoSEQ multiplex PCR; TCRdb's copy has only in-frame clones and leaves some out. This table holds some 130,000 clones, 90% found once. The source was peripheral blood, collected on day 0 of AZD1222 vaccination. Receptors originate from an adult in good health.

The gene calls are TRBV3-1 (or the pseudogene TRBV3-2) and TRBJ1-2; the D gene is possibly TRBD1 (5 bases). This CDR3 comprises 15 residues. Germline assignment: CDR1 LGHDT and CDR2 YNNKEL (reference sequence). Trimming left V 0 bases short and J 4 bases short, with 12 bases between. CDR3 DNA sequence: TGTGCCAGCAGCCAAGACAGGGCAGGGCTCTATGGCTACACCTTC. Its protein product is CASSQDRAGLYGYTF.

This sequence joins TRBV29-1 and TRBJ2-3; TRBD2 is a possible D gene (5 bases). The CDR3 loop spans 15 amino acids. Between the trimmed V and J ends, which lost 5 bases and 5 bases, there was a span of 20 bases. CDR1 and CDR2 from the germline V gene are SQVTM and ANQGSEA. The CDR3, as DNA: TGCAGCGTTCTGCAGACTACTCCTGTTCTAGATACGCAGTATTTT. Its translation is CSVLQTTPVLDTQYF.

This chain links TRBV2 with TRBJ1-5, with D unresolved. Germline CDR1 SNHLY, CDR2 FYNNEI. Trimming removed 1 base from V and 4 bases from J, with 11 bases in between. CDR3 size: 15 residues. CDR3 protein: CASSEGNHPNQPQHF. CDR3 nucleotides: TGTGCCAGCAGTGAAGGCAACCATCCTAATCAGCCCCAGCATTTT.

The rearrangement joins TRBV5-1 to TRBJ1-1, with D hard to call. There are 14 residues in the CDR3. Trimming removed 1 base from V and 0 bases from J, with 7 bases in between. Germline CDR1 is SGHRS and CDR2 is YFSETQ. CDR3 region: CASSLRDMNTEAFF. CDR3 DNA sequence: TGCGCCAGCAGCTTGCGAGATATGAACACTGAAGCTTTCTTT. Full variable domain (remainder filled in from reference TRBV5-1 and TRBJ1-1): KAGVTQTPRYLIKTRGQQVTLSCSPISGHRSVSWYQQTPGQGLQFLFEYFSETQRNKGNFPGRFSGRQFSNSRSEMNVSTLELGDSALYLCASSLRDMNTEAFFGQGTRLTVV.

Only one count was recorded for this clone. The chain uses TRBV30 and TRBJ1-1, with D perhaps matching TRBD1 (5 bases). Germline assignment: CDR1 GTSNPN and CDR2 SVGIG (reference sequence). Trimming took 1 base from V and 3 from J, leaving 18 bases between them. The CDR3 consists of 16 residues. This CDR3 is CAWSGTQGLWDTEAFF. The CDR3 DNA sequence: TGTGCCTGGAGTGGGACCCAGGGACTATGGGACACTGAAGCTTTCTTT.

This clone showed up just once. CDR3 sequence: CASSPSTGLGTDTQYF. The CDR3 nucleotides read TGTGCCAGCAGCCCCTCGACAGGCCTGGGGACAGATACGCAGTATTTT. This chain links TRBV7-6 with TRBJ2-3; D possibly corresponds to TRBD1 (6 bases). Germline V gene lookup returns CDR1 SGHVS and CDR2 FNYEAQ. This CDR3 has 16 residues. Trimming took 5 bases from V and 3 from J, leaving 18 bases between them.

The V and J genes are TRBV18 and TRBJ2-7; D is ambiguous. V was clipped by 2 bases and J by 2 bases, with 10 bases between them. Germline V gene sequence: CDR1 KGHSH, CDR2 LQKENI. CDR3 length: 14 residues. The CDR3 protein is CASSPRTVAYEQYF. The CDR3 DNA reads as TGTGCCAGCTCACCAAGGACGGTAGCCTACGAGCAGTACTTC.

The CDR3: CASSLSGNLNTEAFF. In nucleotides, the CDR3 is TGTGCCAGCAGTTTATCGGGGAACCTAAACACTGAAGCTTTCTTT. This chain links TRBV27 with TRBJ1-1; no clear D. The ends were cut back, 0 bases at V and 2 bases at J, with 10 bases in the middle. This CDR3 contains 15 residues. Germline loops: CDR1 MNHEY, CDR2 SMNVEV (reference sequence).

The chain couples TRBV24-1 to TRBJ2-5, with 7 bases that match TRBD2. Looked up from germline, CDR1 is KGHDR and CDR2 is SFDVKD. This CDR3 is 15 amino acids long. With 1 base clipped from V and 5 bases from J, the junction kept 6 bases outside the gene matches. Here the CDR3 DNA reads TGTGCCACCAGTGATTTTGGGCAGGGAGGGGAGACCCAGTACTTC. Its translation is CATSDFGQGGETQYF.

The J gene is TRBJ2-5, the V gene TRBV28; possibly TRBD2 for D (5 bases). The V gene's germline CDR1 is MDHEN and CDR2 SYDVKM. Deletions cut 6 bases from V and 1 base from J, with 15 bases between. This CDR3 contains 15 residues. CDR3 amino acids: CASSPIGDSQETQYF. DNA of the CDR3: TGTGCCAGCAGCCCGATCGGGGATTCCCAAGAGACCCAGTACTTC.

The chain uses TRBV29-1 and TRBJ1-2; 7 bases are shared with TRBD1. Trimming cost V 6 bases and J 3 bases; bases outside gene matches: 4. The germline V gene has CDR1 SQVTM and CDR2 ANQGSEA. The CDR3 extends over 12 amino acids. The CDR3 reads CSVKGTDYGYTF. The CDR3 nucleotides are TGCAGCGTCAAGGGGACAGACTATGGCTACACCTTC.

The genes are TRBV28 and TRBJ2-5; D is undetermined. Trimming took off 3 bases at V and 5 bases at J, with 13 bases between the two ends. Germline lookup yields CDR1 MDHEN and CDR2 SYDVKM. The length of the CDR3 is 14 residues. The CDR3 DNA sequence: TGTGCCAGCAGTTTCTGGACCAATTCGGAGACCCAGTACTTC. This gives the protein CASSFWTNSETQYF.

The chain couples TRBV6-5 to TRBJ1-3; no clear D gene. With 0 bases removed from V and 0 bases from J, the gap between germline ends came to 6 bases. This CDR3 region has 15 residues. Germline CDR1 MNHEY, CDR2 SVGAGI. The CDR3 loop is CASSYSLSSGNTIYF. CDR3 bases: TGTGCCAGCAGTTACTCACTAAGCTCTGGAAACACCATATATTTT.

This clone was recorded only once. The chain recombines TRBV5-8 with TRBJ2-5; D is perhaps TRBD2 (5 bases). CDR1 is SGHTS and CDR2 is YDEGEE in the germline V gene. The CDR3 has 14 residues. Trimming took 1 base from V and 3 from J, leaving 10 bases between them. The CDR3 loop reads CASSLSSGKETQYF. The CDR3 DNA reads as TGTGCCAGCAGCTTGAGCAGCGGCAAAGAGACCCAGTACTTC. Full variable domain (rest looked up from reference TRBV5-8 and TRBJ2-5): EAGVTQSPTHLIKTRGQQATLRCSPISGHTSVYWYQQALGLGLQFLLWYDEGEERNRGNFPPRFSGRQFPNYSSELNVNALELEDSALYLCASSLSSGKETQYFGPGTRLLVL.

The chain is built from TRBV27 and TRBJ2-7, with a weak D call TRBD1 (6 bases). Trimming removed 5 bases at V and 4 bases at J, with 15 bases between. The CDR3 runs 14 residues. Germline V gene data show CDR1 as MNHEY and CDR2 as SMNVEV (reference sequence). CDR3 loop: CASSGNREIYEQYF. In DNA, the CDR3 is TGTGCCAGCAGTGGGAACAGGGAAATTTACGAGCAGTACTTC.

The gene calls are TRBV25-1 and TRBJ2-7, with 14 bases lining up with TRBD2. In germline, CDR1 is MGHDK, CDR2 SYGVNS. This CDR3 comprises 17 residues. The V gene end was trimmed by 3 bases and the J gene end by 0 bases; junction bases not matched to a gene: 4. The DNA of the CDR3 is TGTGCCAGCAGTGAGGGACTAGCGGGGGAACCCTCCTACGAGCAGTACTTC. Its protein is CASSEGLAGEPSYEQYF.

J is TRBJ2-7 and V is TRBV7-2, with 9 bases matching TRBD1. CDR1 and CDR2 (germline): SGHTA, FQGNSA. The junction had 4 bases not matched to a gene; V was cut back by 5 bases and J by 2 bases. This CDR3 spans 14 amino acids. DNA for the CDR3: TGTGCCAGCAGCCCTCGACAGGGGGCCTACGAGCAGTACTTC. Translating it yields CASSPRQGAYEQYF.

The V and J genes are TRBV7-9 and TRBJ1-2; 7 bases match TRBD1. The CDR3 is 13 amino acids. The junction had 3 bases not matched to a gene; V was cut back by 5 bases and J by 3 bases. In germline, CDR1 is SEHNR, CDR2 FQNEAQ (reference sequence). The CDR3 DNA sequence: TGTGCCAGCAGCGTTGGACAGGACTATGGCTACACCTTC. As protein: CASSVGQDYGYTF.

This chain uses TRBV6-2 or TRBV6-3 with TRBJ1-2; D might be TRBD1 (5 bases). CDR1 is MNHEY, CDR2 SVGEGT, per germline. CDR3 size: 14 residues. Trimming left V 2 bases short and J 4 bases short, with 11 bases between. This CDR3 reads CASSYGTASYGYTF. CDR3 nucleotide sequence: TGTGCCAGCAGTTACGGGACGGCCTCCTATGGCTACACCTTC.

This chain uses TRBV18 with TRBJ1-1; D not resolved. There are 13 residues in the CDR3. Trimming pared 3 bases from V and 4 bases from J, leaving 9 bases between. Germline CDR1 and CDR2: KGHSH and LQKENI. CDR3 residues: CASSPEGFTEAFF. In DNA, the CDR3 is TGTGCCAGCTCACCTGAAGGGTTCACTGAAGCTTTCTTT.

The chain has TRBV5-1 and TRBJ2-7, with D perhaps TRBD2 (5 bases). V was cut by 1 base and J by 3 bases, with 5 bases left in between. Germline CDR1 SGHRS, CDR2 YFSETQ. The CDR3 is made up of 12 amino acids. The CDR3 bases are TGCGCCAGCAGCTTGAGCGGCTACGAGCAGTACTTC. This encodes CASSLSGYEQYF.

The gene calls are TRBV9 and TRBJ2-3, with 7 bases that match TRBD2. CDR1 is SGDLS and CDR2 is YYNGEE in the germline V gene. CDR3 size: 14 residues. Germline trimming cut 0 bases from V and 6 bases from J; bases unmatched to any gene: 4. The CDR3 coding sequence is TGTGCCAGCAGCGTAGCTCTAGCGGCTGATACGCAGTATTTT. This encodes CASSVALAADTQYF.

CDR3 bases: TGTGCCAGCAGCTTAGTTAGTTACCACTATGGCTACACCTTC. It codes for CASSLVSYHYGYTF. The rearrangement uses TRBV7-8 and TRBJ1-2; D unclear. The CDR3 has 14 residues. The V end lost 1 base, the J end lost 3 bases, and 9 bases lay between the germline ends. From germline, CDR1 is SGHVS and CDR2 FQNEAQ.

V usage is TRBV7-2 and J usage is TRBJ1-6; unclear D gene. The V gene's germline CDR1 is SGHTA and CDR2 FQGNSA. V lost 5 bases and J 4 bases, leaving 12 bases between the germline ends. This CDR3 is built from 15 residues. CDR3 loop: CASSVRPGYNSPLHF. CDR3 DNA: TGTGCCAGCAGCGTCCGACCGGGGTATAATTCACCCCTCCACTTT.

V gene TRBV6-4 combines with J gene TRBJ1-5; weak D call: TRBD1 (6 bases). CDR3 length: 17 amino acids. Germline V gene sequence: CDR1 MRHNA, CDR2 SNTAGT. V was clipped by 8 bases and J by 2 bases, with 22 bases between them. CDR3 sequence: CASPVFHTGPRNQPQHF. The CDR3 region has the DNA TGTGCCAGCCCAGTCTTTCATACAGGGCCCCGCAATCAGCCCCAGCATTTT.

J is TRBJ2-7 and V is TRBV6-5, with D uncertain. V lost 0 bases and J lost 3, with 9 bases in between. Germline V gives CDR1 MNHEY, CDR2 SVGAGI. There are 14 residues in the CDR3. Here the CDR3 reads CASSYSSHSYEQYF. As DNA, the CDR3 is TGTGCCAGCAGTTACTCGAGTCACAGCTACGAGCAGTACTTC.

This sequence joins TRBV27 and TRBJ2-7, with TRBD1 matching 7 bases. The CDR3 totals 15 residues. Per germline, CDR1 MNHEY and CDR2 SMNVEV (reference sequence). V was clipped by 2 bases and J by 2 bases; unmatched bases: 6. CDR3 residues: CASSLLQGKAYEQYF. CDR3 sequence (DNA): TGTGCCAGCAGTTTACTACAGGGGAAGGCCTACGAGCAGTACTTC.